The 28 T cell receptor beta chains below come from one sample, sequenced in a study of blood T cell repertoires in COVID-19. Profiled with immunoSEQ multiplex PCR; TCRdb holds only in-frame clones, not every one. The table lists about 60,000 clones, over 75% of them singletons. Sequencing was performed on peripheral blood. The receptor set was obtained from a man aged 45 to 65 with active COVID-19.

CDR3: CSVRPGQGSEAFF. The CDR3 coding sequence is TGCAGCGTGAGGCCGGGACAGGGGTCTGAAGCTTTCTTT. This chain connects TRBV29-1 to TRBJ1-1; 10 bases map to TRBD1. In germline, CDR1 is SQVTM, CDR2 ANQGSEA. The CDR3 is 13 amino acids. With V trimmed by 6 bases and J by 6 bases, 7 bases remained unmatched.

The CDR3 DNA reads TGCGCCAGCAGCCAGGACACGGCGGTTGAAAAACTGTTTTTT. It is translated as CASSQDTAVEKLFF. The chain links TRBV5-1 to TRBJ1-4; possibly TRBD1 for D (5 bases). This CDR3 comprises 14 residues. CDR1 is SGHRS and CDR2 is YFSETQ in the germline V gene. Between the trimmed V and J ends, which lost 4 bases and 7 bases, there was a span of 14 bases.

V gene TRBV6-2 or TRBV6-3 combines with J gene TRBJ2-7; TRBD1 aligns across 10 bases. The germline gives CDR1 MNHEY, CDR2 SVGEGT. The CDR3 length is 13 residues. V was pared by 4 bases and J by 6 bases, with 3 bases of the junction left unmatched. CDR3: CASSWGQGSEQYF. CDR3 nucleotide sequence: TGTGCCAGCAGTTGGGGACAGGGGAGCGAGCAGTACTTC.

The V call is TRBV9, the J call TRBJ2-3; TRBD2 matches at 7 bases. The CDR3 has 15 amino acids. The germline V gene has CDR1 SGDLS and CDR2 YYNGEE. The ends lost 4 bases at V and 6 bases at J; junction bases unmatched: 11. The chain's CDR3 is CASSQAGINPDTQYF. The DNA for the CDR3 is TGTGCCAGCAGCCAAGCGGGGATCAACCCGGATACGCAGTATTTT.

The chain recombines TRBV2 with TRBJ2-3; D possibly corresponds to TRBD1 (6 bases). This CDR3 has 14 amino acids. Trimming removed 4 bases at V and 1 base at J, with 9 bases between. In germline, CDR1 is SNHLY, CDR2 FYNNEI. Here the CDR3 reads CASSVGQRTDTQYF. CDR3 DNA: TGTGCCAGCAGTGTAGGACAGCGCACAGATACGCAGTATTTT.

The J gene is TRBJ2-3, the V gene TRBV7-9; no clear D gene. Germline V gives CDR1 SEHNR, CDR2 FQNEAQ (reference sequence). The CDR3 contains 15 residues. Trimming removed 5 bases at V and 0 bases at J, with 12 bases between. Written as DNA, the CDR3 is TGTGCCAGCAGCCGAAGGAGCTCTAGCACAGATACGCAGTATTTT. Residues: CASSRRSSSTDTQYF. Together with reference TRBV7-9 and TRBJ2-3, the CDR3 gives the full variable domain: DTGVSQNPRHKITKRGQNVTFRCDPISEHNRLYWYRQTLGQGPEFLTYFQNEAQLEKSRLLSDRFSAERPKGSFSTLEIQRTEQGDSAMYLCASSRRSSSTDTQYFGPGTRLTVL.

The CDR3 spells CASSLDRVGEQYF. In nucleotides, the CDR3 is TGCGCCAGCAGCTTGGACAGGGTTGGCGAGCAGTACTTC. The chain is built from TRBV5-1 and TRBJ2-7, with D maybe TRBD1 (6 bases). This CDR3 comprises 13 residues. V dropped 0 bases and J dropped 6 bases, with 10 bases sitting between them. Germline V gives CDR1 SGHRS, CDR2 YFSETQ.

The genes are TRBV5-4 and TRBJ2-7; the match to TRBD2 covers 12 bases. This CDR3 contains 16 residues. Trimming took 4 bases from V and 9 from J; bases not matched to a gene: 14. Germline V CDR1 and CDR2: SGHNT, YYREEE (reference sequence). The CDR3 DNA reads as TGTGCCAGCAGCGACGGGACTAGCGGGCACTCCTCGGGGCAGTACTTC. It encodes CASSDGTSGHSSGQYF. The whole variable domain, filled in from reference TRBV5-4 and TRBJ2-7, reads ETGVTQSPTHLIKTRGQQVTLRCSSQSGHNTVSWYQQALGQGPQFIFQYYREEENGRGNFPPRFSGLQFPNYSSELNVNALELDDSALYLCASSDGTSGHSSGQYFGPGTRLTVT.

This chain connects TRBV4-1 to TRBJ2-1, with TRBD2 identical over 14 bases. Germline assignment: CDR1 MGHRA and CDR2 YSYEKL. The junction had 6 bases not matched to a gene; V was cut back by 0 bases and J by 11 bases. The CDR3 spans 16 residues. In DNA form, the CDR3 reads TGCGCCAGCAGCCAAGAATCGGGACTAGCGGGGGAAAAGCAGTTCTTC. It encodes CASSQESGLAGEKQFF.

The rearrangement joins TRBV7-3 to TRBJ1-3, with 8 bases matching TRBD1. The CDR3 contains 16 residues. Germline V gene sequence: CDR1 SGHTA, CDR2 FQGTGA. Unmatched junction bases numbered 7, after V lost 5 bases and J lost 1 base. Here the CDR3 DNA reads TGTGCCAGCAGCGCTTCAGGGGGCGGATCTGGAAACACCATATATTTT. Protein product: CASSASGGGSGNTIYF.

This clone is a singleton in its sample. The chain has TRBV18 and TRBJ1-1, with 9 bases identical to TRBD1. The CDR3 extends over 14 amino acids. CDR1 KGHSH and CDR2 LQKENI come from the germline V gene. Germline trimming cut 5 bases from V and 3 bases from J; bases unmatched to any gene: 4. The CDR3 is CASSIQGAYTEAFF. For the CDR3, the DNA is TGTGCCAGCTCAATACAGGGGGCGTACACTGAAGCTTTCTTT.

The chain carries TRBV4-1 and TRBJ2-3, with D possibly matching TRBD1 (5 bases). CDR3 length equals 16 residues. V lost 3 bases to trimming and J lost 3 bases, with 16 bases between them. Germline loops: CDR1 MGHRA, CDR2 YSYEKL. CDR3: CASSQLQGISTDTQYF. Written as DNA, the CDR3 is TGCGCCAGCAGCCAGCTCCAGGGAATATCGACAGATACGCAGTATTTT.

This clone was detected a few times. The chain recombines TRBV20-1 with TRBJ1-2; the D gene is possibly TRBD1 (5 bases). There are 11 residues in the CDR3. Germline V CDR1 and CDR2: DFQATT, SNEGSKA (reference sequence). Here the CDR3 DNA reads TGCACGGCGGGGGGTGGCTATGGCTACACCTTC. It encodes CTAGGGYGYTF.

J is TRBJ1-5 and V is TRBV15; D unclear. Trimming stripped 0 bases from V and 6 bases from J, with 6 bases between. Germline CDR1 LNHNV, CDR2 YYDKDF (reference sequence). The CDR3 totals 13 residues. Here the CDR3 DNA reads TGTGCCACCAGCAGAGAGGGCCCTCAGCCCCAGCATTTT. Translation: CATSREGPQPQHF.

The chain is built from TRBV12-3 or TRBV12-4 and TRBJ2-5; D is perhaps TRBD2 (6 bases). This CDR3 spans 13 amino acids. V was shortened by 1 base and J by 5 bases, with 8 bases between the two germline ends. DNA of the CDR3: TGTGCCAGCAGTTTAGGACTAGTTGAGACCCAGTACTTC. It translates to CASSLGLVETQYF.

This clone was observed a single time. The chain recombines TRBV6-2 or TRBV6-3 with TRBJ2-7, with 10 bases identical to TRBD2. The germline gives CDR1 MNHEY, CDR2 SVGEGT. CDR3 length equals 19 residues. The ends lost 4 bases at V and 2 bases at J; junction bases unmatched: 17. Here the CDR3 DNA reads TGTGCCAGCAGTTCGCGCATCACCCTTAGCGGGGGGACCCCCTACGAGCAGTACTTC. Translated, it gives CASSSRITLSGGTPYEQYF.

CDR3 region: CASGLVVGPNTEAFF. CDR3 bases: TGTGCTAGTGGTTTGGTAGTGGGGCCGAACACTGAAGCTTTCTTT. This sequence joins TRBV12-5 and TRBJ1-1; TRBD1 might be the D (5 bases). Trimming removed 0 bases from V and 1 base from J, with 9 bases in between. Germline values: CDR1 LGHNT, CDR2 FRNRAP. The CDR3 covers 15 residues.

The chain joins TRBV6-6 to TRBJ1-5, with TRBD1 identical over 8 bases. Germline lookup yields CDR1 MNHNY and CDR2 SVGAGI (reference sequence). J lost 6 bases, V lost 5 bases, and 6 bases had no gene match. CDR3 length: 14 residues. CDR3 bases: TGTGCCAGCAGTCACAGGGGGTCCGGTCAGCCCCAGCATTTT. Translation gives CASSHRGSGQPQHF.

Here the CDR3 reads CASSFAGEDGYTF. The CDR3 DNA follows: TGTGCCAGCAGCTTCGCGGGCGAGGATGGCTACACCTTC. The chain uses TRBV5-6 and TRBJ1-2, with D hard to call. The germline CDR1 and CDR2 sequences are SGHDT and YYEEEE. Trimming stripped 2 bases from V and 6 bases from J, with 11 bases between. The CDR3 contains 13 residues.

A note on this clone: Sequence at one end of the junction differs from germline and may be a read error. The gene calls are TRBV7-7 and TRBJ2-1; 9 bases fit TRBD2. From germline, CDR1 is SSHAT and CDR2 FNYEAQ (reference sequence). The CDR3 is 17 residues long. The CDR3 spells CASSLAETSGFYNEQFF. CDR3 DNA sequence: TGTGCTAGCAGCTTAGCGGAGACTAGCGGATTTTACAATGAGCAGTTCTTC.

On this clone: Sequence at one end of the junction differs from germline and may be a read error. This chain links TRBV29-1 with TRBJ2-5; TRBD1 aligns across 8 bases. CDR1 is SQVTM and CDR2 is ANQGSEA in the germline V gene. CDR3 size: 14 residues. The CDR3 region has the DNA TGCAGCGTTGAAGGCCGGGACAGGCAAGGGACCCAGTACTTC. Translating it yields CSVEGRDRQGTQYF.

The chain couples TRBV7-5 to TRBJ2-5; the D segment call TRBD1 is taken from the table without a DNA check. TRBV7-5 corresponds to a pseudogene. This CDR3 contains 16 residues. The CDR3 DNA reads TGTGCCAGAAGCTTACCGGGACAGGGGACACAAGAGACCCAGTACTTC. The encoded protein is CARSLPGQGTQETQYF.

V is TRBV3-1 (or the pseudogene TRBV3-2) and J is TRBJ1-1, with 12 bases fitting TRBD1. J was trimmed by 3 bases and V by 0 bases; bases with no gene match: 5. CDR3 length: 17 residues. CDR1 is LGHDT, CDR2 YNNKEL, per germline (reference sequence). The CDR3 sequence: CASSQEGQGAADTEAFF. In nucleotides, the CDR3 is TGTGCCAGCAGCCAAGAGGGACAGGGGGCGGCAGACACTGAAGCTTTCTTT.

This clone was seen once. The CDR3 nucleotides read TGTGCCAGCAGCCAGGAGACAGGGACTAATGAAAAACTGTTTTTT. Translation: CASSQETGTNEKLFF. The chain uses TRBV4-2 and TRBJ1-4; 7 bases map to TRBD1. V dropped 3 bases and J dropped 2; count of bases not matched to a gene: 3. This CDR3 has 15 residues. Looked up from germline, CDR1 is LGHNA and CDR2 is YNFKEQ.

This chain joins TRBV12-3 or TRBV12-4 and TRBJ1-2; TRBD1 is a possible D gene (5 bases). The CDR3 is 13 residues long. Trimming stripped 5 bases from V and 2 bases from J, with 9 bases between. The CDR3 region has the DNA TGTGCCAGCAGTCGACAGCTAAACTATGGCTACACCTTC. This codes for CASSRQLNYGYTF.

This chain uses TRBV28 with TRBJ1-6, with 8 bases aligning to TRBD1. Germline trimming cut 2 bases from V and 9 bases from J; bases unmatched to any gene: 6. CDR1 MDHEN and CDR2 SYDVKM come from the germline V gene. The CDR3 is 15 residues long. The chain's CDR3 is CASSLLRTGTSPLHF. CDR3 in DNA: TGTGCCAGCAGTTTACTCCGGACAGGGACTTCACCCCTCCACTTT.

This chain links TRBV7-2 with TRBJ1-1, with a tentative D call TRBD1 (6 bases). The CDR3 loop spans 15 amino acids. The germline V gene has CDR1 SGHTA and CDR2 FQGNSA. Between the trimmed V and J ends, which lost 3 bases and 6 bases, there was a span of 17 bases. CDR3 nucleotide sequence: TGTGCCAGCAGCTTTCCCAGGGGAGGGGGATCTGAAGCTTTCTTT. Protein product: CASSFPRGGGSEAFF.

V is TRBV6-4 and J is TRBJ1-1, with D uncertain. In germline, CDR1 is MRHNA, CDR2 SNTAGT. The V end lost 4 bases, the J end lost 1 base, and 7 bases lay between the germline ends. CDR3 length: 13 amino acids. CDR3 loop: CASSVEGNTEAFF. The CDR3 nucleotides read TGTGCCAGCAGTGTGGAGGGGAACACTGAAGCTTTCTTT.